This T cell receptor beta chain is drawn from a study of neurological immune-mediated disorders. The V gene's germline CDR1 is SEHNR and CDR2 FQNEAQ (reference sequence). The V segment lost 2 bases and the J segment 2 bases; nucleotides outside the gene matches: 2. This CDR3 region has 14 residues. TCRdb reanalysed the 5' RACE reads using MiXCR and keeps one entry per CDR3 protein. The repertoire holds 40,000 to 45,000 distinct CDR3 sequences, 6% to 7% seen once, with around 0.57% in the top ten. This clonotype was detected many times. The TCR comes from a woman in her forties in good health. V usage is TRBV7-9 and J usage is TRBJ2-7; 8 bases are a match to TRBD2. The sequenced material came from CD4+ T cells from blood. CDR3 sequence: CASSLSGSTYEQYF. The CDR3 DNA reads TGTGCCAGCAGCTTAAGCGGGAGCACCTACGAGCAGTACTTC.